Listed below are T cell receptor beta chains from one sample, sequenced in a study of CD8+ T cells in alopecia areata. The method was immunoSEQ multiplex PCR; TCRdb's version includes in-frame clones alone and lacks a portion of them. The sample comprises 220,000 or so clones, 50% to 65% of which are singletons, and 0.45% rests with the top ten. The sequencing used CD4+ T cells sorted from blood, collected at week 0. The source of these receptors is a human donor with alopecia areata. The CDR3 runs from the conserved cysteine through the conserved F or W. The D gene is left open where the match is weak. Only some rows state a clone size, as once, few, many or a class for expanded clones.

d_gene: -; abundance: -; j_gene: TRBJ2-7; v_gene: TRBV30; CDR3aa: CAWSSGDNEQYF; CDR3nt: TGTGCCTGGAGTTCTGGGGACAACGAGCAGTACTTC
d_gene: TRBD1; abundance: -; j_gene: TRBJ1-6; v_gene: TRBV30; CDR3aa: CAWRGTGDSPLHF; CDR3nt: TGTGCCTGGAGAGGGACAGGGGATTCACCCCTCCACTTT
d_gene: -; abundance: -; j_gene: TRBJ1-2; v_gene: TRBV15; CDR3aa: CATSREERGYTF; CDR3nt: TGTGCCACCAGCAGAGAAGAAAGGGGCTACACCTTC
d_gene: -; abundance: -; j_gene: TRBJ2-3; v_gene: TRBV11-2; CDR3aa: CASSFNRVWTDTQYF; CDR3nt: TGTGCCAGCAGCTTTAACAGGGTCTGGACAGATACGCAGTATTTT
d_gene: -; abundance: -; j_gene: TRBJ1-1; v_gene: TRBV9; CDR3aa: CASSVEVGGTEAFF; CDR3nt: TGTGCCAGCAGCGTAGAAGTGGGGGGTACTGAAGCTTTCTTT
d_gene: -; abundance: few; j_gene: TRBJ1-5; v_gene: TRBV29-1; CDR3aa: CSGGEFNQPQHF; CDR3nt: TGCAGCGGGGGTGAGTTCAATCAGCCCCAGCATTTT
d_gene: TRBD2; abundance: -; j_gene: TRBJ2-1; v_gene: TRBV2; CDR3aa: CASMQLSGTSGRQFF; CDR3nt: TGTGCCAGCATGCAACTCTCCGGGACTAGCGGGAGGCAGTTCTTC
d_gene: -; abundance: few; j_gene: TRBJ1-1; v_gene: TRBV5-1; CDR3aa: CASSRDLETEAFF; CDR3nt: TGCGCCAGCAGTCGGGACCTTGAGACTGAAGCTTTCTTT
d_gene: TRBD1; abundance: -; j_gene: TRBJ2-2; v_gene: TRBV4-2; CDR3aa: CASSPDRAHTGELFF; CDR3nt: TGTGCCAGCAGCCCTGACAGGGCGCACACCGGGGAGCTGTTTTTT
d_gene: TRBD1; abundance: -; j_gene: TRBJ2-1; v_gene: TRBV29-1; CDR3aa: CSTWTGGFWGNEQFF; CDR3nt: TGCAGCACCTGGACAGGGGGCTTTTGGGGAAATGAGCAGTTCTTC
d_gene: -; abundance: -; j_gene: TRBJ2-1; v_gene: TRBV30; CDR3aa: CAWSSGLNNEQFF; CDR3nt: TGTGCCTGGAGTTCGGGACTTAACAATGAGCAGTTCTTC
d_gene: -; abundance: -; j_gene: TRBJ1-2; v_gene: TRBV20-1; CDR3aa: CSARAVDGYTF; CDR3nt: TGCAGTGCTAGAGCCGTTGATGGCTACACCTTC
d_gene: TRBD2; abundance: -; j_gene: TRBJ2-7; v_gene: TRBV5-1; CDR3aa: CASSSSGRASYEQYF; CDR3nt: TGCGCCAGCAGCAGTAGCGGGAGGGCCTCCTACGAGCAGTACTTC
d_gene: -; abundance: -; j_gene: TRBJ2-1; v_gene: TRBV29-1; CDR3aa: CSVEGGGLGNEQFF; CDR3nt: TGCAGCGTTGAAGGAGGGGGGCTAGGCAATGAGCAGTTCTTC
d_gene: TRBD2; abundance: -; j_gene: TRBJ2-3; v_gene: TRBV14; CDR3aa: CASSQQRTGGYTQYF; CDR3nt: TGTGCCAGCAGCCAACAACGGACCGGGGGGTATACGCAGTATTTT
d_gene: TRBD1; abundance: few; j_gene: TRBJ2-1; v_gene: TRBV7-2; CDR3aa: CASSLGQGDYNEQFF; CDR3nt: TGTGCCAGCAGCTTAGGACAGGGAGACTACAATGAGCAGTTCTTC
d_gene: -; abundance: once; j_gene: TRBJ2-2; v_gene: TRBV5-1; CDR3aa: CASSLGGDTGELFF; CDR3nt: TGCGCCAGCAGCTTGGGGGGCGATACCGGGGAGCTGTTTTTT
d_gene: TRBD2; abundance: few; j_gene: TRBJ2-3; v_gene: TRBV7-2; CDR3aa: CASSRSGRTDTQYF; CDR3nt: TGTGCCAGCAGCCGTAGCGGGAGAACAGATACGCAGTATTTT
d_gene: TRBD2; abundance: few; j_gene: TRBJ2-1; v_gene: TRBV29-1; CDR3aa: CSVLRGYSYNEQFF; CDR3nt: TGCAGCGTTCTGCGGGGGTATAGCTACAATGAGCAGTTCTTC
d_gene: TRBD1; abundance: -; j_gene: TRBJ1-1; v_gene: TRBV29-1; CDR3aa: CSVNGDRGLMNTEAFF; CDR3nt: TGCAGCGTTAATGGGGACAGGGGTTTGATGAACACTGAAGCTTTCTTT
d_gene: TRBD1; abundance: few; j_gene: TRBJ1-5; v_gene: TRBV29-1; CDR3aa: CSAAGQGSNQPQHF; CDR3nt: TGCAGCGCTGCGGGACAGGGTAGCAATCAGCCCCAGCATTTT
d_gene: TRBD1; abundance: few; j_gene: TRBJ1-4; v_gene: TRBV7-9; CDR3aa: CASSLEGQPSEKLFF; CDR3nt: TGTGCCAGCAGCTTAGAGGGACAGCCAAGCGAAAAACTGTTTTTT
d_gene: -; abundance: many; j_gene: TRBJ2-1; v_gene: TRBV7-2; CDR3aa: CASSPSYYDEQFF; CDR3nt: TGTGCCAGCAGCCCCAGTTACTATGATGAGCAGTTCTTC
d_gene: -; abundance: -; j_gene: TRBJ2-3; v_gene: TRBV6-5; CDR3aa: CASSRSTDTQYF; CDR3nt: TGTGCCAGCAGTCGCAGCACAGATACGCAGTATTTT
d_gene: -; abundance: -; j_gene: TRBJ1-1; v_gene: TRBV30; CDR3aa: CAWSGMNTEAFF; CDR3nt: TGTGCCTGGAGCGGTATGAACACTGAAGCTTTCTTT
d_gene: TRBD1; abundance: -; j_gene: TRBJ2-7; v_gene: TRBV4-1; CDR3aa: CASKVGQGPYEQYF; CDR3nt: TGCGCCAGCAAGGTAGGACAGGGGCCCTACGAGCAGTACTTC
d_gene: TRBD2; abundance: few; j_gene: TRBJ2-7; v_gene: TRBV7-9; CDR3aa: CASSPWSSGSYEQYF; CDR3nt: TGTGCCAGCAGCCCATGGTCGAGCGGGAGTTACGAGCAGTACTTC
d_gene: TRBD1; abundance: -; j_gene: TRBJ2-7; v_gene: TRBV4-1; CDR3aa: CASSRPWRDRGSEQYF; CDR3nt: TGCGCCAGCAGTCGCCCGTGGAGGGACAGGGGCTCTGAGCAGTACTTC
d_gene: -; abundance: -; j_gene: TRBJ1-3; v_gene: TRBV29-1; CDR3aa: CSVAPPGTNTIYF; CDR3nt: TGCAGCGTTGCCCCGCCAGGGACGAACACCATATATTTT
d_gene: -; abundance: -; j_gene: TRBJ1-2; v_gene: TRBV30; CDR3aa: CARSGLGYGYTF; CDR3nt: TGTGCGCGGTCGGGCTTGGGATATGGCTACACCTTC
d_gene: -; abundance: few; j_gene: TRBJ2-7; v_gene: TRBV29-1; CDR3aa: CSVEIRGGEQYF; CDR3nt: TGCAGCGTTGAAATCAGGGGCGGCGAGCAGTACTTC
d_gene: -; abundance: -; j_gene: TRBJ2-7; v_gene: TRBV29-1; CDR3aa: CSAEGIPYEQYF; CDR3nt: TGCAGCGCGGAGGGAATCCCATACGAGCAGTACTTC
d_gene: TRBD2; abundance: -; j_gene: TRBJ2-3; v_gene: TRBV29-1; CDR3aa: CSGEGSTDTQYF; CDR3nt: TGCAGCGGGGAGGGAAGCACAGATACGCAGTATTTT
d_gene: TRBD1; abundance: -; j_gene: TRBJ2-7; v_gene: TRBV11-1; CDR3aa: CASSLLGQGTYEQYF; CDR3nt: TGTGCCAGCAGCCTGTTGGGACAGGGAACCTACGAGCAGTACTTC
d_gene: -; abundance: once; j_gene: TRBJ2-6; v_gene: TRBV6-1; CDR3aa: CASLRAPGANVLTF; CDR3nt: TGTGCCAGCTTGCGGGCCCCTGGGGCCAACGTCCTGACTTTC
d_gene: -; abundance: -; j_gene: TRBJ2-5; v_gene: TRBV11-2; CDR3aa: CASSLYGRQETQYF; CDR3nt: TGTGCCAGCAGCTTATACGGCCGCCAAGAGACCCAGTACTTC
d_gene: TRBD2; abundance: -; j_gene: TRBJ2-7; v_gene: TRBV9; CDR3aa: CASSVMPSGYEQYF; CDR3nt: TGTGCCAGCAGCGTTATGCCTAGCGGCTACGAGCAGTACTTC
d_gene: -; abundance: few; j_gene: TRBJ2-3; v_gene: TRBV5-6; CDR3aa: CASSLVRGMTDTQYF; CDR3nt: TGTGCCAGCAGCTTGGTTCGGGGAATGACAGATACGCAGTATTTT
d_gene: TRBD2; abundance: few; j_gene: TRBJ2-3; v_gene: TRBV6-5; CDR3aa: CASSYSGGRGDTQYF; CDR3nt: TGTGCCAGCAGTTACTCTGGCGGGAGAGGGGATACGCAGTATTTT
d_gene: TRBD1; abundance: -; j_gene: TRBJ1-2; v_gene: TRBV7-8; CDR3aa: CASSLGTGHYGYTF; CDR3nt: TGTGCCAGCAGCTTAGGGACAGGGCACTATGGCTACACCTTC
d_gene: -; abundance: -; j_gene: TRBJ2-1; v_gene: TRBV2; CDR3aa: CASRTTGGYNEQFF; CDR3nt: TGTGCCAGCAGGACCACTGGGGGGTACAATGAGCAGTTCTTC
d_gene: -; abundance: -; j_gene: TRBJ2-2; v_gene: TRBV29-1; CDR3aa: CSVDRGNTGELFF; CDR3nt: TGCAGCGTTGACAGGGGTAACACCGGGGAGCTGTTTTTT
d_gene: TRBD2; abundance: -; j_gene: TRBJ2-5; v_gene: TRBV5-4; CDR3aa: CASSLEVGGETQYF; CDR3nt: TGTGCCAGCAGCTTGGAGGTGGGAGGGGAGACCCAGTACTTC
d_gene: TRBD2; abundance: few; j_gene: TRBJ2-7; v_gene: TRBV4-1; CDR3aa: CASSQDGRTSGSREQYF; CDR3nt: TGCGCCAGCAGCCAAGATGGGAGGACTAGCGGTTCTAGAGAGCAGTACTTC
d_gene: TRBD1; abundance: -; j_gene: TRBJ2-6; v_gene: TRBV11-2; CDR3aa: CASSLARDRGLSGANVLTF; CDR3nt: TGTGCCAGCAGCTTAGCCCGGGACAGGGGCCTCTCTGGGGCCAACGTCCTGACTTTC
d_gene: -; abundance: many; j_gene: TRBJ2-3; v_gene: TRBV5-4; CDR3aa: CASSSKAQSQDTQYF; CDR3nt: TGTGCCAGCAGCAGCAAGGCACAGAGCCAAGATACGCAGTATTTT
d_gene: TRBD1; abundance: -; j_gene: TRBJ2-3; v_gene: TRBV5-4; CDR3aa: CASSGGTGPQYF; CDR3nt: TGTGCCAGCAGCGGGGGGACAGGCCCGCAGTATTTT
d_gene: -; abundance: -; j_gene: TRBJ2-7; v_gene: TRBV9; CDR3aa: CASSALGLPGYEQYF; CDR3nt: TGTGCCAGCAGCGCCCTCGGACTTCCTGGCTACGAGCAGTACTTC
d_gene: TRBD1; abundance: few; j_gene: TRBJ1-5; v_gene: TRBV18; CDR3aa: CASSPDRQGRQPQHF; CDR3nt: TGTGCCAGCTCACCTGACCGACAGGGGCGTCAGCCCCAGCATTTT
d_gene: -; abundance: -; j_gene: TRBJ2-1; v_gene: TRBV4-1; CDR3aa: CASSPGLTGARNEQFF; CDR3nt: TGCGCCAGCAGCCCCGGGCTAACGGGGGCGAGGAATGAGCAGTTCTTC
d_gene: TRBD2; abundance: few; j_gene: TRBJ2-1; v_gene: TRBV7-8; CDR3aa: CASSLGASGNGEQFF; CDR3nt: TGTGCCAGCAGCTTAGGAGCTAGCGGGAATGGTGAGCAGTTCTTC
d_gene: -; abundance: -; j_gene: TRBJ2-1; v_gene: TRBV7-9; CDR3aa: CASSLQGGEQFF; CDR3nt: TGTGCCAGCAGCTTGCAGGGTGGTGAGCAGTTCTTC
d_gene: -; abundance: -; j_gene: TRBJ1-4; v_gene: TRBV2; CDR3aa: CASSGRELPTTNEKLFF; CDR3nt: TGTGCCAGCAGTGGCCGGGAACTCCCAACAACTAATGAAAAACTGTTTTTT
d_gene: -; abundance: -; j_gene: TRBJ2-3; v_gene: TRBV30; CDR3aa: CAWSLGRINTDTQYF; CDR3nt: TGTGCCTGGAGCCTTGGACGGATTAACACAGATACGCAGTATTTT
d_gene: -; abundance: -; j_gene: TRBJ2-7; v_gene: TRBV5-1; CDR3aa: CASSLVAGTGPYEQYF; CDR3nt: TGCGCCAGCAGCTTGGTAGCCGGGACTGGTCCTTACGAGCAGTACTTC
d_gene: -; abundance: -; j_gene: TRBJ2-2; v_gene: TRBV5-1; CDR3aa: CASSLNTGELFF; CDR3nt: TGCGCCAGCAGCTTGAACACCGGGGAGCTGTTTTTT
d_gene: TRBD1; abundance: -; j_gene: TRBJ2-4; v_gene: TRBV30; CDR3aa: CAWSRDRVLAKNIQYF; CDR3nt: TGTGCCTGGAGCCGAGACAGGGTCTTAGCCAAAAACATTCAGTACTTC